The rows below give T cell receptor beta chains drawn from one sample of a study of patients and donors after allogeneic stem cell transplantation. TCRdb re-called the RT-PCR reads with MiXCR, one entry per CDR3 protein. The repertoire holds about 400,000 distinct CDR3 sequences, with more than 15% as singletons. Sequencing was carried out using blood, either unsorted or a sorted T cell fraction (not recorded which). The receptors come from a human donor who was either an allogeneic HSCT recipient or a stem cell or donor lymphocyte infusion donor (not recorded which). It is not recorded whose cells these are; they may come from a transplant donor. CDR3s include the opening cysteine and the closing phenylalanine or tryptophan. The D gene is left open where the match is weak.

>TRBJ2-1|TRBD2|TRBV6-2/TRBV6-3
CASSYSTLAGEKPYNEQFF
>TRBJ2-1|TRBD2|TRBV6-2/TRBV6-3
CASSYSLAGGDGEQFF
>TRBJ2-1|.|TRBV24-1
CATSDSRPPSYNEQFF
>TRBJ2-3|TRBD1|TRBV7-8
CASSLGQQGAGTDTQYF
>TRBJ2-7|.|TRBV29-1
CSVDVGNEQYF
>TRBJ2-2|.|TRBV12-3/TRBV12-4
CASSSPRRRRNTGELFF
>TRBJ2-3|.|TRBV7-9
CASSFWGGADTQYF
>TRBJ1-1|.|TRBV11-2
CASSLDGAEAFF
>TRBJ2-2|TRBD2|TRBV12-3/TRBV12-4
CASSGGGLTGELFF
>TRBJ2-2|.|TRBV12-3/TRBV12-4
CASSLMTVNTGELFF
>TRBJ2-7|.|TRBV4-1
CASSQDKATLYEQYF
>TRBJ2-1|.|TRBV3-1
CASSQDRVFRNEQFF
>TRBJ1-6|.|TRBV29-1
CSVDACRGRNNSPLHF
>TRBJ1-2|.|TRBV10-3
CAISAAGESGYTF
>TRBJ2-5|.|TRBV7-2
CASSLGRTPYQETQYF
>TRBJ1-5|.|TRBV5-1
CASSLSEGGQPQHF
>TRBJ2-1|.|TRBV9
CASSVGGTPSSYNEQFF
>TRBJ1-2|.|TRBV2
CASSEPRSLGYGYTF
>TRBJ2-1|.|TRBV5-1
CASSLGEGGSYNEQFF
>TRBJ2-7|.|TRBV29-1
CSVSQPGQYF
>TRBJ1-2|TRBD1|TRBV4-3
CASSQAPTGAGGYTF
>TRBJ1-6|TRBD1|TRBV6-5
CASSYRTGGVGSPLHF
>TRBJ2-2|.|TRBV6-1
CASSPGIARPTGELFF
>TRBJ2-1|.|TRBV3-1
CASRGNNEQFF
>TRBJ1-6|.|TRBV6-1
CASSRQGLPNSPLHF
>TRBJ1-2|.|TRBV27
CASSFGLKRGYTF
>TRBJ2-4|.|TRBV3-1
CASSLQTDPQSIQYF
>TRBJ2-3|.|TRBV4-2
CASGGRDTDTQYF
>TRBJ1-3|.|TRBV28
CASSPPSGGGSGNTIYF
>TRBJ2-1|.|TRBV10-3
CAIDAGLNNEQFF
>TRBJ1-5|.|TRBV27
CASTPHGTRNQPQHF
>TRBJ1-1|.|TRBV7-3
CASSFLMGTEAFF
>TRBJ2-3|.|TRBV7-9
CASSPRVRSEVTDTQYF
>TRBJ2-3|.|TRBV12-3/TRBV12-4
CASSLVKGTDTQYF
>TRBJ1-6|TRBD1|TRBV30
CAWIRQGGSPLHF
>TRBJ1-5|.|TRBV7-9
CASSHRGDDQPQHF
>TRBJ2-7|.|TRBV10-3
CAISEGTGQVAQYF
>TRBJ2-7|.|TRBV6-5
CASSARYEQYF
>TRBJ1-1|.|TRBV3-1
CASSLPGVKYTEAFF
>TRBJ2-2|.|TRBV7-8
CASSYRRGDTGELFF
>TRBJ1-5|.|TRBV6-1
CASSEGDGFKAQHF
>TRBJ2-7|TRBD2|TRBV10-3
CAISMSGKGYEQYF
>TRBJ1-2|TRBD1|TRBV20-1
CSARRQGGTYGYTF
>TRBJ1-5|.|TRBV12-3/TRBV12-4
CASKWRGENSNQPQHF